This T cell receptor beta chain derives from a study of cytomegalovirus exposure and HLA in healthy donors. Study outcomes and limitations: Cytomegalovirus association was assigned to about 150 TCR beta chains. Most TCR sequences were seen very rarely across donors, but some public TCRs occurred in many. Cytomegalovirus status was reportedly diagnosed by the classifier with high sensitivity and specificity.

The V gene's germline CDR1 is SNHLY and CDR2 FYNNEI. V was trimmed by 6 bases and J by 1 base, leaving 7 bases between them. The CDR3 consists of 13 residues. Profiled with immunoSEQ multiplex PCR; TCRdb holds only in-frame clones, not every one. The sample records 150,000 or so clones, 85% to 90% being singletons. A word on this clone: Antigen: not known.

The sample taken for sequencing was PBMCs. The gene calls are TRBV2 and TRBJ1-5; D call uncertain. This clonotype originated in a woman in her thirties in good health and CMV-seropositive. CDR3 sequence: CASSGDSNQPQHF. The CDR3 coding sequence is TGTGCCAGCAGCGGAGACAGCAATCAGCCCCAGCATTTT.